The entry below describes one T cell receptor beta chain. This receptor's antigen is unknown. Base qualities are missing; no much larger clone stands one base away. The trial excluded patients who had a history of autoimmune disease or who were on systemic immunosuppression. In every dose cohort, peripheral blood was drawn for TCR sequencing at baseline, cycle 4 day 1, and cycle 7 day 1. Samples came from an open-label, multicenter, first-in-human phase I dose-escalation trial of ivuxolimab. Adults with locally advanced or metastatic melanoma, renal cell carcinoma, hepatocellular carcinoma or head and neck squamous cell carcinoma were enrolled in the trial. CD4+ and CD8+ T cells were sorted separately from peripheral blood before TCR sequencing. These data come from a study of OX40 agonist ivuxolimab in advanced cancers. Background on the whole study: Ivuxolimab was a fully human IgG2 agonistic monoclonal antibody targeting the costimulatory receptor OX40 (CD134). The paper reports the monotherapy dose-escalation portion (N of about 50 patients) of the phase I ivuxolimab trial. Partial responses occurred in three dose-escalation patients, of whom one had hepatocellular carcinoma and two had cutaneous melanoma. Intravenous ivuxolimab was administered to patients every 2 weeks at six dose levels: 0.01, 0.1, 0.3, 1.5, 3 and 10 mg/kg. A male proportion of roughly 80% and a mean age of about 60 years, ranging from roughly 23 to 85, were recorded for the dose-escalation cohort. Among the approximately 50 dose-escalation patients, some 20 had hepatocellular carcinoma, approximately 15 melanoma, 9 renal cell carcinoma and 9 head and neck cancer. The purpose of peripheral TCRbeta sequencing was to test whether ivuxolimab changed TCR sequence diversity and led to clonal T-cell expansion. Patients were allowed to have had prior anti-PD-1, anti-PD-L1 or anti-CTLA-4 therapy, and more than 35% of the dose-escalation patients had been treated with checkpoint inhibitors.

The full study reports these points: At doses of 0.1 to 3.0 mg/kg, clonal expansion of both CD4+ and CD8+ T cells in blood was seen between baseline and week 6. In the 0.1-3.0 mg/kg groups, partial responders were among the patients with the lowest normalized peripheral clonal expansion, particularly in CD8+ T cells. The antigen specificity of the clonally expanded peripheral T cells was not determined. Low levels of normalized T-cell clonal expansion were also seen in some patients who did not respond. After ivuxolimab, CD8+ T cells had more expanded clones than CD4+ T cells on average.

To sequence the TCRbeta CDR3 region, genomic DNA was isolated from the sorted cells. The immunoSEQ Assay was used to sequence the TCRbeta CDR3 regions. The clones in this table, taken by TCRdb from immuneACCESS, are in-frame only. Not every clone is retained; where verified, under half of the shortfall comes from an unresolved V gene, and the cause of the rest is unknown. The sample table lists approximately 70,000 clones, around 90% of them with a count of one. The ten largest make up approximately 2.5% of the sample. From the cysteine up to the phenylalanine, the CDR3 has a length of 14 residues. The sequence is cut down to CDR3 DNA, 42 bases in frame from base 1. Trimming accounts for 3 bases at V and 5 bases at J, while the number of junction bases matched to no gene is 5. CDR1 and CDR2 are drawn from the germline V gene: SGDLS, YYNGEE.

This sequence was found in an adult with an advanced solid tumor such as melanoma, head and neck, liver or kidney cancer. The specimen was CD4+ or CD8+ T cells sorted from blood, collected in a trial of the OX40 agonist ivuxolimab. The rearrangement joined TRBV9 to TRBJ2-5; a stretch of 9 junction bases matches TRBD2. The DNA reads as follows: TGTGCCAGCAGCGGTAGCGGGAGTGGGGAGACCCAGTACTTC. Its coded protein is CASSGSGSGETQYF.